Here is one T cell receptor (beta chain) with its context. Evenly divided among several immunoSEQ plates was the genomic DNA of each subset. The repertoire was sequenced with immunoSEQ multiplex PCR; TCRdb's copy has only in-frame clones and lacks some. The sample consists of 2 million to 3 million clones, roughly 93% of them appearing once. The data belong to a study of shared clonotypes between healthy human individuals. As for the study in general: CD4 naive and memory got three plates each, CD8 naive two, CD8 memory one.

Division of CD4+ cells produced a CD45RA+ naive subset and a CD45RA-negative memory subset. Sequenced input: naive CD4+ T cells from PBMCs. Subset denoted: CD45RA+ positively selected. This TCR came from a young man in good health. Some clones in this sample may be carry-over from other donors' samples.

The CDR3 sequence: CASSGFEVTYEQYF. DNA of the CDR3: TGTGCCAGCAGTGGGTTTGAGGTCACCTACGAGCAGTACTTC. This sequence joins TRBV2 and TRBJ2-7; D is unresolved. The CDR3 length is 14 residues. Germline V gives CDR1 SNHLY, CDR2 FYNNEI. V was clipped by 4 bases and J by 2 bases, with 12 bases between them. The variable domain in full, with the rest retrieved from reference TRBV2 and TRBJ2-7, is EPEVTQTPSHQVTQMGQEVILRCVPISNHLYFYWYRQILGQKVEFLVSFYNNEISEKSEIFDDQFSVERPDGSNFTLKIRSTKLEDSAMYFCASSGFEVTYEQYFGPGTRLTVT.